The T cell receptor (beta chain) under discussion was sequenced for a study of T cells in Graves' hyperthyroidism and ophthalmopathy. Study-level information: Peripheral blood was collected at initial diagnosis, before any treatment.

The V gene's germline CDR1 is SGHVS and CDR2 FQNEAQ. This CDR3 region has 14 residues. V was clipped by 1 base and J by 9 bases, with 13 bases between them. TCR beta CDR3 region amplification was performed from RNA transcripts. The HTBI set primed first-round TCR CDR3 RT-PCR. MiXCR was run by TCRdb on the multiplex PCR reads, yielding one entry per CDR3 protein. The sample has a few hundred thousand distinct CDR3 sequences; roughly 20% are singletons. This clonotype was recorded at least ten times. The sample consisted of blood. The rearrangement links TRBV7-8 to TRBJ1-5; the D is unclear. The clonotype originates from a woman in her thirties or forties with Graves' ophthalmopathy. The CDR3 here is CASSLVRTTRPQHF. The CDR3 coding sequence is TGTGCCAGCAGCTTAGTTCGGACTACACGGCCCCAGCATTTT.